The sequence of this T cell receptor (beta chain) was determined in a study of T cell responses to AZD1222 COVID-19 vaccine (TCRdb year 2021). Broadly, across the study: A total of approximately 230 trial participants underwent TCR sequencing, of whom 200 to 220 received two doses of AZD1222 and about 26 received two doses of the MenACWY control vaccine. Trial participants were enrolled into age subgroups of 18-55, 56-69 and 70-plus years, which contained around 150, 28 and 57 TCR-sequenced participants, respectively. On the study overall, not on this receptor specifically: The 56-69-year group was small, and its depth increase did not reach significance, likely because of low power. Vaccine-associated CD4 TCRs spanned the whole spike protein, with dominant responses in regions 160-218 and 743-854. After two AZD1222 doses, spike-specific TCR breadth and depth were significantly higher than at day 0 and than in MenACWY recipients. Participants were mostly white British and included more females than males, and it was suggested by the authors that clonal diversity may have been underestimated. Conclusions about previously exposed vaccinees are limited, since just a handful of AZD1222 recipients were seropositive for SARS-CoV-2 at baseline. No day 14 peak-response samples were available, so repertoires were characterized only after the peak T cell response. Reportedly, close to half of the unique spike-specific TCRs recognized epitopes lying outside the regions that are mutated in the B.1.351 and B.1.1.7 variants.

The CDR3 regions of human TCRbeta chains were analyzed by immunosequencing. Under the source paper's analysis protocol: TCRs in the repertoires were matched against a reference library of SARS-CoV-2-specific TCRs that had been generated with the MIRA antigen-specificity platform. Breadth was defined as the fraction of unique TCRs that were SARS-CoV-2-associated. Depth was defined as the fraction of total T cells that were SARS-CoV-2-associated. Using the MIRA data, each spike-specific TCR was assigned both to the spike region to which the TCR was reactive and to a CD4 or CD8 class. Log10-transformed breadth and depth values were compared by one-way ANOVA with Sidak's multiple comparisons tests. This immuneACCESS table, as held by TCRdb, lists in-frame sequences with V and J called but not all clones. Of the missing ones, under half trace to an unresolved V gene in checked studies; the others have no known cause. The V and J calls and clone size are taken from that table; D and trimming were inferred from the DNA. Here the sample has about 110,000 clones; 70% to 90% occur a single time. The ten biggest clones cover roughly 2.5% of the sample.

Including cysteine and phenylalanine, the CDR3 has 15 amino acids. Kept here is only the CDR3 DNA, which spans 45 bases and is read in frame from base 1. The germline V gene (reference sequence) gives CDR1 as LNHDA and CDR2 as SQIVND. V was cut back by 7 bases and J by 2 bases, leaving a gap of 15 bases between them. A remark on this clone: Its binding antigen is unknown. The input lacks base qualities; no much larger clone sits a single base away.

This specimen's time point label, interpreted: about 28 days (+/-7) after the second vaccine dose. AZD1222 recipients whose second dose came at about 4 weeks and those whose second dose came at about 12 weeks were combined into one group, since spike-specific TCR depth and breadth did not differ between the two schedules. The vaccinee samples were drawn from two UK trials, COV001 and COV002, one of which was a single-blind randomized controlled phase 2/3 trial testing AZD1222 (ChAdOx1 nCoV-19) in healthy adults. For TCRbeta chain sequencing, PBMC samples from trial participants were taken at day 0 and at day 28 after the second dose.

Sequencing was performed on peripheral blood, taken 28 days after the second AZD1222 dose. The sequence is built from TRBV19 and TRBJ1-5, with no D gene named confidently. The TCR sequence derives from an adult who received the AZD1222 COVID-19 vaccine. The CDR3 reads as follows: CASTKEPRGNQPQHF. DNA sequence: TGTGCCAGTACCAAGGAACCCCGGGGCAATCAGCCCCAGCATTTT. With the rest looked up from the reference TRBV19 and TRBJ1-5 genes rather than sequenced, the full variable domain is DGGITQSPKYLFRKEGQNVTLSCEQNLNHDAMYWYRQDPGQGLRLIYYSQIVNDFQKGDIAEGYSVSREKKESFPLTVTSAQKNPTAFYLCASTKEPRGNQPQHFGDGTRLSIL.